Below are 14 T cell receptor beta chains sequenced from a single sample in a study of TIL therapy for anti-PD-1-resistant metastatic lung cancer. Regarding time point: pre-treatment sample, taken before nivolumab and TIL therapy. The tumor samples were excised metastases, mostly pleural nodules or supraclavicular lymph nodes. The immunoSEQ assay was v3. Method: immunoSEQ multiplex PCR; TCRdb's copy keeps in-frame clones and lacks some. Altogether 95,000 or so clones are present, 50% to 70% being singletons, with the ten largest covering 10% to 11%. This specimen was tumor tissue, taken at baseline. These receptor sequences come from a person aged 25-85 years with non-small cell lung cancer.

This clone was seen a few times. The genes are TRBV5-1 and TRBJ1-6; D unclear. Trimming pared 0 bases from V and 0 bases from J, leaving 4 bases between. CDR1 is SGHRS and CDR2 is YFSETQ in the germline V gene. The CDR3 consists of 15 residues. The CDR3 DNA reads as TGCGCCAGCAGCTTGGATAGCTCCTATAATTCACCCCTCCACTTT. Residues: CASSLDSSYNSPLHF.

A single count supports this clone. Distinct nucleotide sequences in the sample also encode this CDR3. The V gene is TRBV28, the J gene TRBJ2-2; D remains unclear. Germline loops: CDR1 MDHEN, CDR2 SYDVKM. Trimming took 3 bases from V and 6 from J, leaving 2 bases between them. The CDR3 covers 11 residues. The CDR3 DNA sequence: TGTGCCAGCAGTTTTCCCGGGGAGCTGTTTTTT. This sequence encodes CASSFPGELFF.

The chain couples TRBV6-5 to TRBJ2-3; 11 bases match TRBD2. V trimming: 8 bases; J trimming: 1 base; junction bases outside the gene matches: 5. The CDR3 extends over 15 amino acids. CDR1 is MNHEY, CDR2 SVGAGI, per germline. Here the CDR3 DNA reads TGTGCCAGCGGACCGGGACTAGCGGGCACAGATACGCAGTATTTT. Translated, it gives CASGPGLAGTDTQYF.

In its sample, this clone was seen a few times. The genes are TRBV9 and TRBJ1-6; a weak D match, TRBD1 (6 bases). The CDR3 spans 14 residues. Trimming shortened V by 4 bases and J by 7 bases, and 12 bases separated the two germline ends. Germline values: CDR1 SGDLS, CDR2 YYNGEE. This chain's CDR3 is CASSPGTSNSPLHF. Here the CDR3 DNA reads TGTGCCAGCAGCCCCGGGACAAGCAATTCACCCCTCCACTTT.

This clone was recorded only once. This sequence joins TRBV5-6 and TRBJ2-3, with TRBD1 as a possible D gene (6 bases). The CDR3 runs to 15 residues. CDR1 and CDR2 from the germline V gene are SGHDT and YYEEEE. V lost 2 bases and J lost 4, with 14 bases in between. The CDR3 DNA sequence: TGTGCCAGCAGCTTAATTGTACAGGGCGCAGATACGCAGTATTTT. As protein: CASSLIVQGADTQYF.

CDR3 sequence: CASSQDWGLNTDTQYF. CDR3 in DNA: TGCGCCAGCAGCCAAGATTGGGGCCTTAACACAGATACGCAGTATTTT. The chain combines TRBV4-1 with TRBJ2-3; possibly TRBD1 for D (5 bases). V lost 0 bases and J 2 bases, leaving 12 bases between the germline ends. This CDR3 is built from 16 residues. Germline V gives CDR1 MGHRA, CDR2 YSYEKL.

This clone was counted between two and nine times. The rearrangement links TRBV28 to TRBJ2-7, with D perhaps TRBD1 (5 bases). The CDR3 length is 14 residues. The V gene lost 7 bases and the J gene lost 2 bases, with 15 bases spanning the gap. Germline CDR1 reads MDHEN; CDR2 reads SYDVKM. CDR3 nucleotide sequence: TGTGCCAGCAAAACAGGCCTAAACCCCTACGAGCAGTACTTC. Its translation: CASKTGLNPYEQYF. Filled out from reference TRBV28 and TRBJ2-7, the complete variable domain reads DVKVTQSSRYLVKRTGEKVFLECVQDMDHENMFWYRQDPGLGLRLIYFSYDVKMKEKGDIPEGYSVSREKKERFSLILESASTNQTSMYLCASKTGLNPYEQYFGPGTRLTVT.

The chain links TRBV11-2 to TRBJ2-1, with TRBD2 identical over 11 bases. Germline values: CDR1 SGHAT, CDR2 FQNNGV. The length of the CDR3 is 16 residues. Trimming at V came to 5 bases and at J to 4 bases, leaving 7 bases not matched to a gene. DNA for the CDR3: TGTGCCAGCAGCCACTCACTAGCGGGGGAATACAATGAGCAGTTCTTC. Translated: CASSHSLAGEYNEQFF.

CDR3 in amino acids: CASSLLTSGGTDTQYF. CDR3 nucleotides: TGTGCCAGCAGCTTATTGACTAGCGGGGGTACAGATACGCAGTATTTT. The chain links TRBV7-2 to TRBJ2-3, with 12 nucleotides matching TRBD2. Trimming removed 2 bases from V and 3 bases from J; junction bases left unmatched: 3. The CDR3 contains 16 residues. Germline CDR1 SGHTA, CDR2 FQGNSA.

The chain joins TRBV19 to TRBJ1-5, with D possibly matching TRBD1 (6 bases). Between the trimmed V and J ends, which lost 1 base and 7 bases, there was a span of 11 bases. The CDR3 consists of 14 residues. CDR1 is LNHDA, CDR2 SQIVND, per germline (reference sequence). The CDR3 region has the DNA TGTGCCAGTAGTATAGTACAGGGTCCCCAGCCCCAGCATTTT. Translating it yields CASSIVQGPQPQHF. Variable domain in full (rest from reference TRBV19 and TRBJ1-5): DGGITQSPKYLFRKEGQNVTLSCEQNLNHDAMYWYRQDPGQGLRLIYYSQIVNDFQKGDIAEGYSVSREKKESFPLTVTSAQKNPTAFYLCASSIVQGPQPQHFGDGTRLSIL.

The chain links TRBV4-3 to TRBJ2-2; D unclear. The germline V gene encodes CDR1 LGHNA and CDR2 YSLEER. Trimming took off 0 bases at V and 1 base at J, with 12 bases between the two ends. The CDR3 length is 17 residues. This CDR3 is CASSQEFGVLNTGELFF. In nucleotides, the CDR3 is TGCGCCAGCAGCCAAGAATTCGGAGTATTGAACACCGGGGAGCTGTTTTTT.

The CDR3 spells CASMAPGYDEQYF. CDR3 in DNA: TGTGCCAGCATGGCTCCAGGGTACGACGAGCAGTACTTC. V gene TRBV28 combines with J gene TRBJ2-7; TRBD1 might be the D (5 bases). CDR1 and CDR2 (germline): MDHEN, SYDVKM. The CDR3 runs 13 residues. Trimming stripped 7 bases from V and 5 bases from J, with 15 bases between.

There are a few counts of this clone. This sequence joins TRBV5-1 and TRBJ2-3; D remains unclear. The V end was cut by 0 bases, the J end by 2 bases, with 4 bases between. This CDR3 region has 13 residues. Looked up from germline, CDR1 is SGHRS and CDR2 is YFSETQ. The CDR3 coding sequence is TGCGCCAGCAGCTTGGTTCCCACAGATACGCAGTATTTT. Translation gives CASSLVPTDTQYF.

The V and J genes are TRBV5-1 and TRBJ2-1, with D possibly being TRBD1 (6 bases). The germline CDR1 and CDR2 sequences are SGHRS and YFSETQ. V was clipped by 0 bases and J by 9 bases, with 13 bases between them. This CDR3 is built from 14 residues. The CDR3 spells CASSLEQGYGEQFF. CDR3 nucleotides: TGCGCCAGCAGCTTGGAACAGGGTTACGGTGAGCAGTTCTTC.